Presented here are 31 T cell receptor beta chains from one specimen sequenced in a study of blood T cell repertoires in COVID-19. Only in-frame clones appear in the TCRdb table, and some are missing; sequencing was by immunoSEQ multiplex PCR. The table lists around 330,000 clones, approximately 90% of them singletons. The source material was PBMCs or T cells enriched from blood (not recorded which). The source of these receptors is a woman aged 18-29 years who had recovered from COVID-19.

This clone occurred once. The chain joins TRBV7-9 to TRBJ2-3, with 13 nucleotides matching TRBD2. J lost 1 base, V lost 5 bases, and 12 bases had no gene match. Germline values: CDR1 SEHNR, CDR2 FQNEAQ (reference sequence). The CDR3 extends over 19 amino acids. The CDR3 sequence is CASSRRGTSGGAGTDTQYF. The CDR3 nucleotides are TGTGCCAGCAGCCGCAGGGGTACTAGCGGGGGGGCCGGCACAGATACGCAGTATTTT. The variable domain in full, completed from reference TRBV7-9 and TRBJ2-3, reads DTGVSQNPRHKITKRGQNVTFRCDPISEHNRLYWYRQTLGQGPEFLTYFQNEAQLEKSRLLSDRFSAERPKGSFSTLEIQRTEQGDSAMYLCASSRRGTSGGAGTDTQYFGPGTRLTVL.

J is TRBJ1-4 and V is TRBV15; D not certain. Germline V gene lookup returns CDR1 LNHNV and CDR2 YYDKDF (reference sequence). The CDR3 is made up of 15 amino acids. V lost 5 bases and J 1 base, leaving 11 bases between the germline ends. DNA for the CDR3: TGTGCCACCAGCCCCCGACGGGGAACTAATGAAAAACTGTTTTTT. It is translated as CATSPRRGTNEKLFF.

The rearrangement links TRBV28 to TRBJ1-5; 7 nucleotides align to TRBD1. The CDR3 spans 17 residues. Germline CDR1 reads MDHEN; CDR2 reads SYDVKM. V was clipped by 2 bases and J by 2 bases; unmatched bases: 9. As DNA, the CDR3 is TGTGCCAGCAGTTTAGGGGGTGGGACAGAGCGCAATCAGCCCCAGCATTTT. Amino acids: CASSLGGGTERNQPQHF.

The chain links TRBV7-2 to TRBJ2-3; D possibly corresponds to TRBD2 (6 bases). V was cut by 2 bases and J by 2 bases, with 8 bases left in between. This CDR3 comprises 14 residues. Germline V CDR1 and CDR2: SGHTA, FQGNSA. DNA of the CDR3: TGTGCCAGCAGCTTACGCGGGGCCACAGATACGCAGTATTTT. Amino acid sequence: CASSLRGATDTQYF.

The chain is built from TRBV12-3 or TRBV12-4 and TRBJ2-3; D not certain. CDR3 length equals 11 residues. V dropped 6 bases and J dropped 4 bases, with 5 bases sitting between them. The chain's CDR3 is CASSQSDTQYF. The CDR3 bases are TGTGCCAGCAGCCAGTCAGATACGCAGTATTTT.

This clone was picked up one time. J is TRBJ2-2 and V is TRBV19, with 8 bases lining up with TRBD1. Germline V gene lookup returns CDR1 LNHDA and CDR2 SQIVND (reference sequence). Trimming took 8 bases from V and 0 from J; bases not matched to a gene: 5. CDR3 length: 15 amino acids. The CDR3 nucleotides read TGTGCCAGTTTGAAACAGGGGGCGAACACCGGGGAGCTGTTTTTT. It is translated as CASLKQGANTGELFF.

In regard to this clone: The same CDR3 is also encoded by other DNA sequences in this sample. The chain carries TRBV7-2 and TRBJ1-2, with 7 bases that match TRBD1. V trimming: 3 bases; J trimming: 6 bases; junction bases outside the gene matches: 4. CDR1 is SGHTA and CDR2 is FQGNSA in the germline V gene. The CDR3 is 13 residues long. The CDR3 nucleotides read TGTGCCAGCAGCTTCAGACAGGGAGATGGCTACACCTTC. Protein product: CASSFRQGDGYTF. Based on the CDR3 plus reference TRBV7-2 and TRBJ1-2, the full variable domain is GAGVSQSPSNKVTEKGKDVELRCDPISGHTALYWYRQSLGQGLEFLIYFQGNSAPDKSGLPSDRFSAERTGGSVSTLTIQRTQQEDSAVYLCASSFRQGDGYTFGSGTRLTVV.

The rearrangement joins TRBV4-2 to TRBJ1-1; D might be TRBD1 (6 bases). The CDR3 runs 16 residues. Germline loops: CDR1 LGHNA, CDR2 YNFKEQ. The V and J ends lost 4 bases and 1 base respectively, with 16 bases between them. This CDR3 reads CASSPDRGAPNTEAFF. The CDR3 coding sequence is TGTGCCAGCAGCCCCGATCGGGGGGCTCCGAACACTGAAGCTTTCTTT.

CDR3 DNA: TGCGCCAGCAGCCCGGAGGACCTGGCTAACCCTGGAGCTTTCTTT. It is translated as CASSPEDLANPGAFF. The J gene is TRBJ1-1, the V gene TRBV5-1; D gene uncertain. V lost 4 bases, J lost 10 bases, and 23 bases lay in between. This CDR3 spans 15 amino acids. CDR1 and CDR2 (germline): SGHRS, YFSETQ.

This clone appeared a single time. This chain links TRBV5-4 with TRBJ2-5, with D perhaps TRBD2 (5 bases). This CDR3 has 13 amino acids. Per germline, CDR1 SGHNT and CDR2 YYREEE (reference sequence). With 10 bases removed from V and 2 bases from J, the gap between germline ends came to 15 bases. The CDR3 sequence is CASVSGDQETQYF. CDR3 bases: TGTGCCTCCGTTTCCGGGGATCAAGAGACCCAGTACTTC.

The chain links TRBV23-1 to TRBJ1-1, with D hard to call. TRBV23-1 is an ORF for which the function is uncertain. This CDR3 has 18 amino acids. The V and J ends lost 0 bases and 0 bases respectively, with 17 bases between them. CDR3 DNA: TGCGCCAGCAGTCAATCCGGACGAAAGAGGGTTATGAACACTGAAGCTTTCTTT. It specifies CASSQSGRKRVMNTEAFF.

For the CDR3, the DNA is TGCGCCAGCAGCTTGGTCGCAACTTCTAACACTGAAGCTTTCTTT. Translated: CASSLVATSNTEAFF. J is TRBJ1-1 and V is TRBV5-1; D is undetermined. The CDR3 extends over 15 amino acids. The germline V gene has CDR1 SGHRS and CDR2 YFSETQ. The germline V and J ends were trimmed by 0 bases and 2 bases, with 11 bases remaining between them.

This rearrangement joins TRBV7-6 to TRBJ2-7, with D perhaps matching TRBD1 (6 bases). CDR3 length: 15 residues. Trimming removed 5 bases from V and 1 base from J, with 15 bases in between. Looked up from germline, CDR1 is SGHVS and CDR2 is FNYEAQ. The CDR3 DNA reads as TGTGCCAGCAGCCAAACCGGACAGTCTTCCTACGAGCAGTACTTC. The encoded protein is CASSQTGQSSYEQYF.

This sequence joins TRBV10-3 and TRBJ2-3, with 10 bases matching TRBD1. The V gene's germline CDR1 is ENHRY and CDR2 SYGVKD. The junction had 5 bases not matched to a gene; V was cut back by 2 bases and J by 0 bases. The length of the CDR3 is 17 residues. CDR3 in amino acids: CAISEGEGQGSTDTQYF. CDR3 nucleotide sequence: TGTGCCATCAGTGAGGGGGAGGGACAGGGGAGCACAGATACGCAGTATTTT.

The CDR3 bases are TGTGCCAGCAGCGTAGGGTTTGGCAGGGCCGACACAGATACGCAGTATTTT. It yields the protein CASSVGFGRADTDTQYF. This rearrangement joins TRBV9 to TRBJ2-3, with D possibly being TRBD1 (5 bases). The CDR3 is 17 amino acids. Trimming took off 0 bases at V and 2 bases at J, with 16 bases between the two ends. Looked up from germline, CDR1 is SGDLS and CDR2 is YYNGEE.

CDR3 sequence (DNA): TGCGCCAGCAGCCATACTAGCGGGAGGGCCACTCTCAATGAGCAGTTCTTC. It yields the protein CASSHTSGRATLNEQFF. J is TRBJ2-1 and V is TRBV4-1, with 13 bases matching TRBD2. This CDR3 is 17 amino acids long. The J segment lost 6 bases and the V segment lost 3 bases, leaving 8 bases of the junction unmatched. Per germline, CDR1 MGHRA and CDR2 YSYEKL.

The chain employs TRBV28 and TRBJ1-6; maybe TRBD1 (5 bases). V was cut by 6 bases and J by 7 bases, with 13 bases left in between. This CDR3 is built from 14 residues. Looked up from germline, CDR1 is MDHEN and CDR2 is SYDVKM. CDR3 region: CASRGTGPNSPLHF. The CDR3 region has the DNA TGTGCCAGCAGGGGAACAGGACCCAATTCACCCCTCCACTTT.

The table lists this clone with a count of one. V gene TRBV7-3 combines with J gene TRBJ2-7; maybe TRBD1 (6 bases). The germline CDR1 and CDR2 sequences are SGHTA and FQGTGA. V lost 5 bases to trimming and J lost 1 base, with 9 bases between them. The CDR3 is 13 amino acids. CDR3 DNA sequence: TGTGCCAGCAGCCCAACAGGGTCCTACGAGCAGTACTTC. This translates into CASSPTGSYEQYF.

The chain combines TRBV10-2 with TRBJ2-3; TRBD2 agrees at 8 bases. CDR3 length equals 18 residues. V trimming: 3 bases; J trimming: 4 bases; junction bases outside the gene matches: 15. Germline V CDR1 and CDR2: WSHSY, SAAADI. DNA for the CDR3: TGCGCCAGCAGTGAAATTTGGGGCGGCGGGGGGAGGGCAGATACGCAGTATTTT. Protein sequence: CASSEIWGGGGRADTQYF.

This clone was detected once. The chain recombines TRBV7-3 with TRBJ2-5; 8 bases fit TRBD2. Trimming at V came to 1 base and at J to 4 bases, leaving 5 bases not matched to a gene. Germline V gives CDR1 SGHTA, CDR2 FQGTGA. The CDR3 covers 15 residues. CDR3 in amino acids: CASSLNGGALETQYF. The CDR3 region has the DNA TGTGCCAGCAGCTTAAACGGGGGGGCCTTAGAGACCCAGTACTTC.

The gene calls are TRBV5-8 and TRBJ2-2; 8 nucleotides align to TRBD1. J was trimmed by 3 bases and V by 4 bases; bases with no gene match: 8. The CDR3 length is 16 residues. Germline V CDR1 and CDR2: SGHTS, YDEGEE. The CDR3 DNA reads TGTGCCAGCAGCCTTCCGAGGGACAGGTACACCGGGGAGCTGTTTTTT. Protein product: CASSLPRDRYTGELFF.

This sequence joins TRBV11-1 and TRBJ1-6, with TRBD1 matching 10 bases. The J segment lost 9 bases and the V segment lost 4 bases, leaving 9 bases of the junction unmatched. The CDR3 extends over 16 amino acids. Germline values: CDR1 SGHAT, CDR2 FQDESV (reference sequence). The CDR3 protein is CASSSNPGQGSSPLHF. The CDR3 DNA sequence: TGTGCCAGCAGCTCCAATCCGGGACAGGGGAGTTCACCCCTCCACTTT.

The V gene is TRBV19, the J gene TRBJ2-1; tentatively, D is TRBD1 (6 bases). Germline CDR1 LNHDA, CDR2 SQIVND (reference sequence). Trimming shortened V by 10 bases and J by 1 base, and 17 bases separated the two germline ends. There are 15 residues in the CDR3. The CDR3 DNA sequence: TGTGCCACCAACGGAGTAGGGGGTTCCTACAATGAGCAGTTCTTC. Protein: CATNGVGGSYNEQFF. Complete variable domain (other parts from reference TRBV19 and TRBJ2-1): DGGITQSPKYLFRKEGQNVTLSCEQNLNHDAMYWYRQDPGQGLRLIYYSQIVNDFQKGDIAEGYSVSREKKESFPLTVTSAQKNPTAFYLCATNGVGGSYNEQFFGPGTRLTVL.

The chain combines TRBV27 with TRBJ2-3; TRBD1 might be the D (5 bases). V was cut by 5 bases and J by 2 bases, with 11 bases left in between. CDR3 length equals 14 residues. Per the germline V gene, CDR1 is MNHEY and CDR2 is SMNVEV (reference sequence). The CDR3 is CASSPKGFTDTQYF. CDR3 coding DNA: TGTGCCAGCAGTCCCAAGGGGTTCACAGATACGCAGTATTTT.

Regarding this clone: At one of its ends the junction is not consistent with the germline gene, which may arise from a read error. The chain couples TRBV5-6 to TRBJ2-1, with 8 bases matching TRBD2. The CDR3 spans 13 residues. CDR1 is SGHDT and CDR2 is YYEEEE in the germline V gene. CDR3 bases: TGTGCCAGCAGCTTGTACCTAGCGGGTGAGAAGTTCTTC. Protein product: CASSLYLAGEKFF.

V is TRBV7-3 and J is TRBJ1-2, with TRBD1 matching over 8 bases. J lost 8 bases, V lost 2 bases, and 10 bases had no gene match. The CDR3 has 15 amino acids. CDR1 is SGHTA and CDR2 is FQGTGA in the germline V gene. CDR3 sequence: CASSLEGRGLSGYTF. DNA for the CDR3: TGTGCCAGCAGCTTAGAGGGCAGGGGGCTGTCGGGCTACACCTTC. The full variable domain, rest sourced from reference TRBV7-3 and TRBJ1-2, is GAGVSQTPSNKVTEKGKYVELRCDPISGHTALYWYRQSLGQGPEFLIYFQGTGAADDSGLPNDRFFAVRPEGSVSTLKIQRTERGDSAVYLCASSLEGRGLSGYTFGSGTRLTVV.

V is TRBV3-1 (or the pseudogene TRBV3-2) and J is TRBJ2-7; maybe TRBD1 (6 bases). Germline V gene sequence: CDR1 LGHDT, CDR2 YNNKEL (reference sequence). V lost 6 bases and J lost 2, with 14 bases in between. This CDR3 has 14 amino acids. CDR3 sequence reads: CASSPFRGAYEQYF. The CDR3, as DNA: TGTGCCAGCAGTCCCTTCAGGGGAGCCTACGAGCAGTACTTC.

This chain uses TRBV10-3 with TRBJ1-6; 10 positions agree with TRBD1. The CDR3 has 14 amino acids. Per the germline V gene, CDR1 is ENHRY and CDR2 is SYGVKD. Trimming at V came to 9 bases and at J to 10 bases, leaving 9 bases not matched to a gene. The CDR3 reads CAITGTGEGSPLHF. The CDR3 bases are TGTGCCATTACCGGGACAGGGGAAGGGTCACCCCTCCACTTT.

V is TRBV6-2 or TRBV6-3 and J is TRBJ2-3, with 15 bases that match TRBD2. Germline V gene data show CDR1 as MNHEY and CDR2 as SVGEGT. V was pared by 6 bases and J by 3 bases, with 13 bases of the junction left unmatched. This CDR3 is 19 amino acids long. CDR3 residues: CASSSKRTSGRARTDTQYF. CDR3 sequence (DNA): TGTGCCAGCAGCTCTAAGAGGACTAGCGGGAGGGCCAGGACAGATACGCAGTATTTT.

With regard to this clone: This CDR3 is also generated by other DNA sequences in the sample. The CDR3 sequence: CASSTTGGSGNTIYF. The DNA for the CDR3 is TGTGCCAGTAGTACCACAGGGGGCTCTGGAAACACCATATATTTT. V gene TRBV19 combines with J gene TRBJ1-3, with TRBD1 matching over 8 bases. There are 15 residues in the CDR3. The V segment lost 4 bases and the J segment 0 bases; nucleotides outside the gene matches: 2. Germline lookup yields CDR1 LNHDA and CDR2 SQIVND (reference sequence).

The table lists this clone with a few counts. The CDR3 DNA reads as TGTGCCTGGAGGGACAGGGGGGGGGATGGCTACACCTTC. Its protein product is CAWRDRGGDGYTF. The V gene is TRBV30, the J gene TRBJ1-2, with 10 bases identical to TRBD1. CDR1 is GTSNPN and CDR2 is SVGIG in the germline V gene (reference sequence). The CDR3 consists of 13 residues. Losses at the gene ends were 3 bases for V and 6 bases for J; bases not matched to a gene: 4.